This T cell receptor beta chain is from a study of blood T cells in healthy people across ages. For the second PCR, which ran for about 6 to 11 cycles, a sample-barcoded 5' primer and a J-beta primer mix were used. Every sample returned 3 million or more CDR3-containing paired-end reads. TCRdb re-derived calls from the 5' RACE reads in MiXCR, one entry per CDR3 protein. This sample has about 770,000 distinct CDR3 sequences; around 45% occur once, and the top ten carry about 19%. CDR1 DFQATT and CDR2 SNEGSKA come from the germline V gene (reference sequence). With V trimmed by 6 bases and J by 0 bases, 1 base remained unmatched. The CDR3 extends over 12 amino acids. In its sample, this clonotype was seen a few times.

The sample comprised blood. This chain connects TRBV20-1 to TRBJ2-7; 8 nucleotides match TRBD1. The sequence derives from a man in his sixties in good health. Written as DNA, the CDR3 is TGCAGTGCGGACAGGGACTCCTACGAGCAGTACTTC. This gives the protein CSADRDSYEQYF.